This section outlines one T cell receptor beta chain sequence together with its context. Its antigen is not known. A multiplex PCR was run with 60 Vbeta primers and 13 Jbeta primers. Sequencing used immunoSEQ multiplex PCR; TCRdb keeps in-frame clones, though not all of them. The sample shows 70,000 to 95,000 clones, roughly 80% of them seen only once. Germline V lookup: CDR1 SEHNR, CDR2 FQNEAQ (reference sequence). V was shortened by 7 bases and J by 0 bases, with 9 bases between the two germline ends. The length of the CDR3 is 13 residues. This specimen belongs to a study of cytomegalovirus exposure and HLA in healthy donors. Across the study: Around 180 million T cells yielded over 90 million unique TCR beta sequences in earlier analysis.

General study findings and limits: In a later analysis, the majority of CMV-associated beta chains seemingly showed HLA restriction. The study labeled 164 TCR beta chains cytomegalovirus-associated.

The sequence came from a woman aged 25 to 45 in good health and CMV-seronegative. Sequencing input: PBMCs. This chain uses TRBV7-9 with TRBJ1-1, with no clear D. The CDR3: CASTRGVNTEAFF. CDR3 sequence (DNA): TGTGCCAGCACCCGAGGAGTGAACACTGAAGCTTTCTTT.